The clone carrying this T cell receptor beta chain was observed at least ten times. The antigen remains unidentified. MiXCR, applied by TCRdb to the RACE reads, yields one record per CDR3 protein. This repertoire shows fewer than 500,000 distinct CDR3 sequences, about 4.8% found once; its top ten account for roughly 2.4%. Documented time point: patch test 1, 2 weeks after DPC sensitization. Documented treatment: therapeutic diphenylcyclopropenone sensitization with weekly scalp DPC. The CDR3 sequence is 19 residues long. V gave up 5 bases and J gave up 4 bases; unmatched junction bases: 17. Germline V gene data show CDR1 as SSHAT and CDR2 as FNYEAQ (reference sequence). The data derive from a study of human T cells and chemical hapten exposure. At the level of the study: Diphenylcyclopropenone, dosed weekly to the scalp, was given to patients throughout the roughly 25-week study. Alopecia areata, totalis and universalis patients, mostly female, were included. General study points: The study found expanded TCRs formed significantly more large CDR3 similarity clusters than controls.

This TCR derives from a woman between 45 and 60 years old with alopecia areata. Some clones in this sample may be carry-over from other donors' samples. V and J are TRBV7-7 and TRBJ2-4; 10 bases are a match to TRBD2. The specimen comprised whole blood, sampled in connection with sensitization to the hapten diphenylcyclopropenone (DPC). In DNA form, the CDR3 reads TGTGCCAGCAGCCCCCCCCCCAGCGAGCGGGGGGGCCAAAAAAACATTCAGTACTTC. Its translation: CASSPPPSERGGQKNIQYF.